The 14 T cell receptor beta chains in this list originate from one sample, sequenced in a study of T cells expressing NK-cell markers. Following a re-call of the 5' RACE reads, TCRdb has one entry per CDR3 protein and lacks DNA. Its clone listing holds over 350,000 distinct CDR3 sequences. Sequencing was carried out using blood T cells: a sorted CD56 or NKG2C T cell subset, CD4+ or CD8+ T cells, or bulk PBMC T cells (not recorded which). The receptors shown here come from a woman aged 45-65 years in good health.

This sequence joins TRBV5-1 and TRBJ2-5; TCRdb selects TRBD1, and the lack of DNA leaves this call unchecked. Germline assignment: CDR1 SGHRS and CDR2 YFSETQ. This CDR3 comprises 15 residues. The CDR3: CASSPQGAMIETQYF. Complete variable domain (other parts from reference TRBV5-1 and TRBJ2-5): KAGVTQTPRYLIKTRGQQVTLSCSPISGHRSVSWYQQTPGQGLQFLFEYFSETQRNKGNFPGRFSGRQFSNSRSEMNVSTLELGDSALYLCASSPQGAMIETQYFGPGTRLLVL.

The CDR3 spells CASSLQAGEETQYF. The chain employs TRBV21-1 and TRBJ2-5; TCRdb returns TRBD1, unconfirmable since there is no DNA. TRBV21-1 is a recognized pseudogene. The CDR3 covers 14 residues.

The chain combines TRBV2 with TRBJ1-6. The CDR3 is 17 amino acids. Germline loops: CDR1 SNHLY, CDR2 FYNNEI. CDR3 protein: CASSEEESNRLNSPLHF. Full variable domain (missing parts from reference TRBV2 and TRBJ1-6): EPEVTQTPSHQVTQMGQEVILRCVPISNHLYFYWYRQILGQKVEFLVSFYNNEISEKSEIFDDQFSVERPDGSNFTLKIRSTKLEDSAMYFCASSEEESNRLNSPLHFGNGTRLTVT.

The CDR3 sequence is CATSEAGMAGELFF. The rearrangement joins TRBV24-1 to TRBJ2-2; there is no DNA to check the TCRdb D call of TRBD1. In germline, CDR1 is KGHDR, CDR2 SFDVKD. The CDR3 length is 14 residues.

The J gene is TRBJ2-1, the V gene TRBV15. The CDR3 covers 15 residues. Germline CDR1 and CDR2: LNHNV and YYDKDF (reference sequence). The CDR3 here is CATSRGARVYNEQFF.

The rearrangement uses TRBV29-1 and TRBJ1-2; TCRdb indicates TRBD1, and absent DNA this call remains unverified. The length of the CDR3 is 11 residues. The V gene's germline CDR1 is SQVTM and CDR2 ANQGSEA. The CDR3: CSVSGGHSYTF. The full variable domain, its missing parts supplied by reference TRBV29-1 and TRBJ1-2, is SAVISQKPSRDICQRGTSLTIQCQVDSQVTMMFWYRQQPGQSLTLIATANQGSEATYESGFVIDKFPISRPNLTFSTLTVSNMSPEDSSIYLCSVSGGHSYTFGSGTRLTVV.

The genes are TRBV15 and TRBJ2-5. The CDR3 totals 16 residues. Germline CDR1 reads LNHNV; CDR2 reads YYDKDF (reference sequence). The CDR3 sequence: CATSSPSYGNQETQYF.

The CDR3 spells CAIRPGLAGVSTDTQYF. The chain recombines TRBV10-3 with TRBJ2-3; TCRdb picks TRBD2, but there is no DNA to check that call. In germline, CDR1 is ENHRY, CDR2 SYGVKD. The CDR3 loop spans 17 amino acids.

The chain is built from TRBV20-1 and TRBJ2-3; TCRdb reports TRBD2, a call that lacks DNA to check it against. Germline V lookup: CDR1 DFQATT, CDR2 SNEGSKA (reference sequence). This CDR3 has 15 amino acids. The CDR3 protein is CSARGRGGGTDTQYF.

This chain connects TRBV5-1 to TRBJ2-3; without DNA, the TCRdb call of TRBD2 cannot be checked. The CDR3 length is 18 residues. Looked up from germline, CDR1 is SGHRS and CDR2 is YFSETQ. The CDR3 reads CASSLALAGLSSTDTQYF.

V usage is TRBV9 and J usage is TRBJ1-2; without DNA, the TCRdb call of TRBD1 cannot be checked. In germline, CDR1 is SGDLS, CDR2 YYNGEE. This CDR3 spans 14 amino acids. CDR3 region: CASSPPLWASGYTF.

The CDR3 reads CSGVFPLLGGTQKLFF. The chain employs TRBV29-1 and TRBJ1-4. The V gene's germline CDR1 is SQVTM and CDR2 ANQGSEA. The length of the CDR3 is 16 residues.

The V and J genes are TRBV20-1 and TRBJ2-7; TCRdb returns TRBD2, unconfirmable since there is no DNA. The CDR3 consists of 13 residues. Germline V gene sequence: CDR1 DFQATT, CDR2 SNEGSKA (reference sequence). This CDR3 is CSASILAFGEQYF.

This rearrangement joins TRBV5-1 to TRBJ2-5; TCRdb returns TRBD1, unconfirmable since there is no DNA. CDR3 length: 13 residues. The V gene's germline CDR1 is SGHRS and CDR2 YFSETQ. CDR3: CASSLRGQETQYF. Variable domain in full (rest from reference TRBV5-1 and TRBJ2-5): KAGVTQTPRYLIKTRGQQVTLSCSPISGHRSVSWYQQTPGQGLQFLFEYFSETQRNKGNFPGRFSGRQFSNSRSEMNVSTLELGDSALYLCASSLRGQETQYFGPGTRLLVL.